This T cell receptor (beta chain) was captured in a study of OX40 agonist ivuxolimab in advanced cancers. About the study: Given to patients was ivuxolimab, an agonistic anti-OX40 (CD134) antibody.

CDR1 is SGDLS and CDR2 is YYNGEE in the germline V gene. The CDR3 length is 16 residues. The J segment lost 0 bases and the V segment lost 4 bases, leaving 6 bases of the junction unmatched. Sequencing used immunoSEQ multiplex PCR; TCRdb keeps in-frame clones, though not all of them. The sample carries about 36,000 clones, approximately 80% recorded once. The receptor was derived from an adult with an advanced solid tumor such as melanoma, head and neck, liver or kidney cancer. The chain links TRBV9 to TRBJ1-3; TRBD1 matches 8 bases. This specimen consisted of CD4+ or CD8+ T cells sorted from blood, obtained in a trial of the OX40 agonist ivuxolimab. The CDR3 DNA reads TGTGCCAGCAGCCCGCAGGGGGCCTACTCTGGAAACACCATATATTTT. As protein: CASSPQGAYSGNTIYF.